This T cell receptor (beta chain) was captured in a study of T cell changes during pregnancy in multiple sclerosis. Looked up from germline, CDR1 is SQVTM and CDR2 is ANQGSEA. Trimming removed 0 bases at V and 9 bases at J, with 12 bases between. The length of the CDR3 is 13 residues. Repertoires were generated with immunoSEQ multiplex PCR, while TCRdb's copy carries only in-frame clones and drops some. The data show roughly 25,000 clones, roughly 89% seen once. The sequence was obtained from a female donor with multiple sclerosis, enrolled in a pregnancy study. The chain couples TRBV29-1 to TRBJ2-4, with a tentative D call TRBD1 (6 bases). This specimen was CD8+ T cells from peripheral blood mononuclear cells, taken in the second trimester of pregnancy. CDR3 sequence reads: CSVEDRGEGIQYF. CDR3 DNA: TGCAGCGTTGAAGACAGGGGCGAGGGCATTCAGTACTTC.